This T cell receptor (beta chain) was obtained from a study of T-cell reconstitution after alpha-beta-depleted transplantation in children. The V gene end was trimmed by 0 bases and the J gene end by 1 base; junction bases not matched to a gene: 4. Per germline, CDR1 SGHTA and CDR2 FQGNSA. This CDR3 region has 16 residues. The table lists this clonotype with a few counts. For TCRbeta, the library was prepared with unique molecular identifiers. A single record per CDR3 protein comes from TCRdb applying MiXCR to the PCR reads. The sample gives about 610,000 distinct CDR3 sequences, 20% to 30% of which show up once; about 35% is in the top ten.

The source material was PBMCs, sampled before TCRalphabeta/CD19-depleted stem cell transplant. V gene TRBV7-2 combines with J gene TRBJ2-5, with TRBD2 matching 8 bases. The sequence derives from a boy under three years old with Wiskott-Aldrich syndrome, due to receive a stem cell transplant. The CDR3 sequence: CASSLASGIVQETQYF. CDR3 bases: TGTGCCAGCAGCTTAGCTAGCGGGATAGTCCAAGAGACCCAGTACTTC.